The rows below give T cell receptor beta chains drawn from one sample of a study of blood T cells in healthy people across ages. Each CDR3 protein is one row after TCRdb ran MiXCR on the 5' RACE reads. The sample shows 750,000 to 1,000,000 distinct CDR3 sequences, approximately 32% of them seen only once. These data were also reused for a study on T cells of mothers and their children.

Input material: blood. All receptors come from a woman aged 40 to 50 in good health. Both conserved end residues are part of each CDR3. The order of the fields is V gene, D gene, clone size, J gene, CDR3 DNA, CDR3 protein. A D gene is named only where the DNA matches it firmly. The size entry is marked missing in some rows and otherwise reads once, few, many or a size class.

TRBV12-3/TRBV12-4	TRBD1	many	TRBJ2-3	TGTGCCAGCAGACGGGACAGGGTCACAGATACGCAGTATTTT	CASRRDRVTDTQYF
TRBV28	-	few	TRBJ2-7	TGTGCCAGCAATCGAGGCTCCTACCAGCAGTACTTC	CASNRGSYQQYF
TRBV12-3/TRBV12-4	-	many	TRBJ1-1	TGTGCCAGCAGTTTTGCAGAGAACACTGAAGCTTTCTTT	CASSFAENTEAFF
TRBV4-1	TRBD1	-	TRBJ1-6	TGCGCCAGCAGCCAAGCCCACAGGGGGGAGTATTCACCCCTCCACTTT	CASSQAHRGEYSPLHF
TRBV29-1	-	-	TRBJ1-1	TGCAGCGTTGAGCGGCAGGGGACGAACACTGAAGCTTTCTTT	CSVERQGTNTEAFF
TRBV4-1	-	few	TRBJ1-5	TGCGCCAGCAGCCAGAGCTCTTATGGGAATAGCAATCAGCCCCAGCATTTT	CASSQSSYGNSNQPQHF
TRBV19	TRBD1	many	TRBJ1-2	TGTGCCAGCAGTGTGGACAGGGATTATGGCTACACCTTC	CASSVDRDYGYTF
TRBV27	-	-	TRBJ1-6	TGTGCCAGCACCAAAGACACCCCTAATTCACCCCTCCACTTT	CASTKDTPNSPLHF
TRBV25-1	TRBD1	-	TRBJ2-7	TGTGCCGGCAGTGGGGTCGGGACAGTGAACTACGAGCAGTACTTC	CAGSGVGTVNYEQYF
TRBV14	TRBD1	-	TRBJ2-1	TGTGCCAGCAGCCAAGCAGGACAGGGGGTCTATGAGCAGTTCTTC	CASSQAGQGVYEQFF
TRBV2	-	few	TRBJ1-6	TGTGCCAGCAGTGAAGCGCTTGGGGGGGGCTCACCCCTCCACTTT	CASSEALGGGSPLHF
TRBV28	-	many	TRBJ1-2	TGTGCCAGCAGTTTGGGCTTTAACTATGGCTACACCTTC	CASSLGFNYGYTF
TRBV7-2	TRBD1	many	TRBJ2-4	TGTGCCAGCAGACCAGGGGGCGCGGGCAAAAACATTCAGTACTTC	CASRPGGAGKNIQYF
TRBV29-1	-	-	TRBJ2-7	TGCAGCGTTGAAGGGGCAGGTATTTACGAGCAGTACTTC	CSVEGAGIYEQYF
TRBV4-1	TRBD1	-	TRBJ2-7	TGCGCCAGCAGCTCTCAAGGACGGGACAGGGGTCCCGAGCAGTACTTC	CASSSQGRDRGPEQYF
TRBV4-1	-	-	TRBJ1-1	TGCGCCAGCAGCCAAGTGCGGGAGAACACTGAAGCTTTCTTT	CASSQVRENTEAFF
TRBV5-1	-	-	TRBJ1-1	TGCGCCAGCAGCTCCCGTGACCCGGGACACCAGAACACTGAAGCTTTCTTT	CASSSRDPGHQNTEAFF
TRBV6-1	TRBD2	few	TRBJ2-5	TGTGCCAGCAGCCACGGACTAGCGGGGGGCCAAGAGACCCAGTACTTC	CASSHGLAGGQETQYF
TRBV28	-	few	TRBJ2-1	TGTGCCAGCAGTCCCCTCCACGGGTACAATGAGCAGTTCTTC	CASSPLHGYNEQFF
TRBV20-1	TRBD2	few	TRBJ2-3	TGCAGTGCTAGTAAAAGCGGGGCGGGCACAGATACGCAGTATTTT	CSASKSGAGTDTQYF
TRBV2	-	-	TRBJ2-4	TGTGCCAGCAGTGGACATTTGCGTAGTCCCGTGTACTTC	CASSGHLRSPVYF
TRBV28	TRBD1	few	TRBJ2-5	TGTGCCAGCAGTCACCGGGACAGCAATCAAGAGACCCAGTACTTC	CASSHRDSNQETQYF
TRBV10-2	-	-	TRBJ1-2	TGCGTCAGCCTGTCGACCGCTAACTATGGCTACACCTTC	CVSLSTANYGYTF
TRBV9	-	few	TRBJ1-4	TGTGCCAGCAGCGTAGAAGGAGGGGCGGCAACTAATGAAAAACTGTTTTTT	CASSVEGGAATNEKLFF
TRBV14	-	once	TRBJ1-1	TGTGCCAGCAGGGGAGGAGGGGCCCACACTGAAGCTTTCTTT	CASRGGGAHTEAFF
TRBV28	-	-	TRBJ2-7	TGTGCCAGCAGCCGACGGGTGCGCCCAAACTACGAGCAGTACTTC	CASSRRVRPNYEQYF
TRBV20-1	-	-	TRBJ1-2	TGCAGAGGCCTGGGGGAGGGCTACACCTTC	CRGLGEGYTF
TRBV20-1	TRBD2	-	TRBJ2-7	TGCAGTGCTAGTGTACTAGCGGGAGCGCCCTACGAGCAGTACTTC	CSASVLAGAPYEQYF
TRBV5-1	-	few	TRBJ2-7	TGCGCCAGCAGCTTGGTGGATCTAACCGGGCCCATGAAGTACTTC	CASSLVDLTGPMKYF
TRBV6-4	-	-	TRBJ2-5	TGTGCCAGCACCCCGAAACGAGGGGGGGAGCAGTACTTC	CASTPKRGGEQYF
TRBV24-1	TRBD1	-	TRBJ2-5	TGTGCCACCAGTGACGCCGGGACAGGGTATATGGAGCAGTACTTC	CATSDAGTGYMEQYF
TRBV6-1	-	-	TRBJ2-7	TGTGTCAGCAGCGCCACCAGGGGATCCTACGAGCAGTACTTC	CVSSATRGSYEQYF
TRBV5-1	-	-	TRBJ2-7	TGCGCCAGCAGCTCGCCGGGACAAGTCTACGAGCAGTACTTC	CASSSPGQVYEQYF
TRBV20-1	-	-	TRBJ2-7	TGCAGTGCTGGGAACGCACCCTCCGAGCAGTACTTC	CSAGNAPSEQYF
TRBV12-3/TRBV12-4	-	-	TRBJ2-4	TGTGCCAGCAGTTTACGGGTACTAGCCAAAAACATTCAGTACTTC	CASSLRVLAKNIQYF
TRBV2	TRBD2	-	TRBJ2-1	TGTGCCAGCAGTGGAGGCCGGAGCCTAGCGGGGGATAGATACAATGAGCAGTTCTTC	CASSGGRSLAGDRYNEQFF
TRBV6-5	-	-	TRBJ2-7	TGTGCCAGCAGTTATGATTGGGGCACCTACGAGCAGTACTTC	CASSYDWGTYEQYF
TRBV28	-	few	TRBJ2-7	TGTGCCAGCAGTTTCCCGATAGGGGGGTCCTACGAGCAGTACTTC	CASSFPIGGSYEQYF
TRBV20-1	TRBD1	many	TRBJ2-7	TGCAGTGCCGTGCGCCGGGACAGGGGGCCAGGGTACGAGCAGTACTTC	CSAVRRDRGPGYEQYF
TRBV7-3	-	-	TRBJ1-1	TGTGCCAGCAGCTTAAATGGGTTAACTGAAGCTTTCTTT	CASSLNGLTEAFF
TRBV7-2	-	-	TRBJ2-1	TGTGCCAGCAGCTTAGAACTCGGTTATGGGCAGTTCTTC	CASSLELGYGQFF
TRBV29-1	TRBD1	many	TRBJ2-5	TGCAGCGTTTCAACCGGGACAGGGAATCCGGGTGAGCAGTACTTC	CSVSTGTGNPGEQYF
TRBV3-1	-	many	TRBJ2-1	TGTGCCAGCAGCGCGCCCGCGCGCCCCTACAATGAGCAGTTCTTC	CASSAPARPYNEQFF
TRBV12-3/TRBV12-4	TRBD1	few	TRBJ1-2	TGTGCCAGCAGGTCTAGGACAGGGGACGGCTACACCTTC	CASRSRTGDGYTF
TRBV7-9	-	many	TRBJ2-3	TGTGCCAGCACCGTTAGAACGTCTAGCACAGATACGCAGTATTTT	CASTVRTSSTDTQYF
TRBV7-8	-	-	TRBJ2-4	TGTGCCAGCAGCTTAGGGGATAGGTACAATGAGCAGTACTTC	CASSLGDRYNEQYF
TRBV9	-	-	TRBJ1-6	TGTGCCGGCAGCGATCTGGGACGATGTTCACCCCTCCACTTT	CAGSDLGRCSPLHF
TRBV24-1	TRBD2	few	TRBJ2-1	TGTGCCACCAGTGATTTCCCCGCGCCGGGGGGACGAACTAGCTCCTACAATGAGCAGTTCTTC	CATSDFPAPGGRTSSYNEQFF
TRBV15	-	many	TRBJ2-7	TGTGCCACCAGCAACCGCTACGAGCAGTACTTC	CATSNRYEQYF
TRBV14	-	-	TRBJ1-2	TGTGCCAGCAGCCGGGGTTTTCGAGGCTACACCTTC	CASSRGFRGYTF
TRBV7-2	-	-	TRBJ2-3	TGTGCCAGCAGCTTGGGAGAGGGGCGGCAGTATACGCAGTATTTT	CASSLGEGRQYTQYF
TRBV4-2	-	few	TRBJ2-7	TGTGCCAGCAGCCAGAGGGGGATCAGCTACGAGCAGTACTTC	CASSQRGISYEQYF
TRBV28	-	many	TRBJ2-7	TGTGCCAGCAGTCCCGGTGGGGGGGCCGACTCCTACGAGCAGTACTTC	CASSPGGGADSYEQYF
TRBV29-1	-	few	TRBJ1-1	TGCAGCGTTTTAAGAGAGGACACTGAAGCTTTCTTT	CSVLREDTEAFF
TRBV5-1	TRBD2	once	TRBJ2-1	TGCGCCAGCAGCTTTCCGACTAGCGGGGAGCAAGGCTCCTACAATGAGCAGTTCTTC	CASSFPTSGEQGSYNEQFF
TRBV7-2	-	once	TRBJ2-1	TGTGCCAGCAGACCTGAGGTGTTACGCAATGAGCAGTTCTTC	CASRPEVLRNEQFF
TRBV18	-	-	TRBJ1-1	TGTGCCAGCTCGTTCAACAGGGCGGGAACTGAAGCTTTCTTT	CASSFNRAGTEAFF
TRBV20-1	TRBD2	-	TRBJ2-3	TGCAGTGCTAGAGACGTCTCAGGACTAGCATTCACAGATACGCAGTATTTT	CSARDVSGLAFTDTQYF
TRBV7-2	-	many	TRBJ2-7	TGTGCCAGCAGCTTATCTTTCGGAGACTACGAGCAGTACTTC	CASSLSFGDYEQYF
TRBV20-1	TRBD2	-	TRBJ2-2	TGCAGTGCTAGAGACCCTTCTACTAGCGGGGGGGCAGGAACCGGGGAGCTGTTTTTT	CSARDPSTSGGAGTGELFF